One sample yielded the 23 T cell receptor beta chains listed below, sequenced in a study of T cell changes during pregnancy in multiple sclerosis. The repertoire was sequenced with immunoSEQ multiplex PCR; TCRdb's copy has only in-frame clones and lacks some. This table holds roughly 69,000 clones, approximately 90% found once. Sequenced here: peripheral blood, sampled in the second trimester of pregnancy. Receptors originate from a female donor with multiple sclerosis, enrolled in a pregnancy study.

The chain recombines TRBV19 with TRBJ1-2; the D gene is possibly TRBD1 (5 bases). The length of the CDR3 is 13 residues. In germline, CDR1 is LNHDA, CDR2 SQIVND (reference sequence). Trimming removed 7 bases from V and 4 bases from J, with 13 bases in between. In nucleotides, the CDR3 is TGTGCCAGTATCCCAGGGTTGGGCTATGGCTACACCTTC. Translation: CASIPGLGYGYTF.

This chain joins TRBV5-4 and TRBJ2-7; D unclear. Germline CDR1 and CDR2: SGHNT and YYREEE (reference sequence). The length of the CDR3 is 14 residues. Trimming took off 4 bases at V and 1 base at J, with 12 bases between the two ends. CDR3 sequence (DNA): TGTGCCAGCAGCCCCAGTCAGGATTCCTACGAGCAGTACTTC. Residues: CASSPSQDSYEQYF.

The chain recombines TRBV2 with TRBJ1-2, with 7 bases matching TRBD1. V trimming: 3 bases; J trimming: 4 bases; junction bases outside the gene matches: 8. Looked up from germline, CDR1 is SNHLY and CDR2 is FYNNEI. The CDR3 is 15 amino acids. CDR3 bases: TGTGCCAGCAGTGAGACGAGACAGGGTGGCTATGGCTACACCTTC. Encoded protein: CASSETRQGGYGYTF.

Here the CDR3 DNA reads TGTGCCAGCAGCTTGGGACAGGCAGTAACTGGAAACACCATATATTTT. Translating it yields CASSLGQAVTGNTIYF. The chain has TRBV5-6 and TRBJ1-3; TRBD1 is a possible D gene (6 bases). The V gene's germline CDR1 is SGHDT and CDR2 YYEEEE. CDR3 size: 16 residues. Trimming stripped 0 bases from V and 2 bases from J, with 12 bases between.

The V and J genes are TRBV19 and TRBJ1-1; D is ambiguous. The germline CDR1 and CDR2 sequences are LNHDA and SQIVND (reference sequence). The ends were cut back, 3 bases at V and 1 base at J, with 12 bases in the middle. The CDR3 has 15 residues. CDR3 sequence reads: CASSIAPYGNTEAFF. In DNA, the CDR3 is TGTGCCAGTAGTATTGCCCCGTACGGGAACACTGAAGCTTTCTTT.

This clone has a single count. The V call is TRBV27, the J call TRBJ1-1; D is uncertain. Deletions cut 0 bases from V and 6 bases from J, with 8 bases between. This CDR3 has 13 residues. Germline values: CDR1 MNHEY, CDR2 SMNVEV (reference sequence). The CDR3 protein is CASSLSILSEAFF. The CDR3 coding sequence is TGTGCCAGCAGTTTATCTATTTTGTCTGAAGCTTTCTTT.

The chain employs TRBV5-1 and TRBJ2-2, with D maybe TRBD1 (5 bases). This CDR3 is 17 amino acids long. CDR1 and CDR2 from the germline V gene are SGHRS and YFSETQ. Trimming pared 5 bases from V and 4 bases from J, leaving 21 bases between. The CDR3 loop reads CASRFTGDSVPTGELFF. In nucleotides, the CDR3 is TGCGCCAGCAGGTTCACAGGCGATTCAGTCCCCACCGGGGAGCTGTTTTTT.

This sequence joins TRBV10-3 and TRBJ2-3, with D unresolved. The CDR3 totals 12 residues. Trimming shortened V by 4 bases and J by 6 bases, and 8 bases separated the two germline ends. Germline CDR1 is ENHRY and CDR2 is SYGVKD. The DNA for the CDR3 is TGTGCCATCAGTGGGCTCAGGGATACGCAGTATTTT. Its protein is CAISGLRDTQYF.

The chain links TRBV5-6 to TRBJ2-3; 10 bases are shared with TRBD1. CDR1 and CDR2 (germline): SGHDT, YYEEEE. There are 14 residues in the CDR3. Trimming removed 6 bases from V and 4 bases from J; junction bases left unmatched: 5. The CDR3 bases are TGTGCCAGCACCCTAGGGACAGGGGCAGATACGCAGTATTTT. Translated, it gives CASTLGTGADTQYF.

This clone was observed a single time. This chain joins TRBV6-1 and TRBJ1-2; 11 positions agree with TRBD1. The V segment lost 4 bases and the J segment 6 bases; nucleotides outside the gene matches: 7. The CDR3 covers 15 residues. CDR1 and CDR2 (germline): MNHNS, SASEGT. The CDR3: CASSGPGTGGHGYTF. CDR3 nucleotides: TGTGCCAGCAGTGGACCCGGGACAGGGGGACATGGCTACACCTTC.

This clone has a single count. The chain employs TRBV9 and TRBJ1-1; the D is unclear. Looked up from germline, CDR1 is SGDLS and CDR2 is YYNGEE. V lost 0 bases and J lost 1, with 10 bases in between. The CDR3 loop spans 15 amino acids. CDR3 nucleotides: TGTGCCAGCAGCGTAGTCGGAGTGGGGAACACTGAAGCTTTCTTT. It encodes CASSVVGVGNTEAFF.

This rearrangement joins TRBV5-1 to TRBJ2-2; TRBD1 matches at 9 bases. The CDR3 runs to 17 residues. V shed 3 bases and J 5 bases; nucleotides not matched to a gene: 11. In germline, CDR1 is SGHRS, CDR2 YFSETQ. The DNA of the CDR3 is TGCGCCAGCAGCTGGAACTCCCCGACAGGGGGGACCGGGGAGCTGTTTTTT. This encodes CASSWNSPTGGTGELFF.

This chain uses TRBV9 with TRBJ2-1; TRBD2 is a possible D gene (6 bases). The CDR3 spans 16 residues. The germline V gene has CDR1 SGDLS and CDR2 YYNGEE. Trimming removed 3 bases at V and 9 bases at J, with 22 bases between. As DNA, the CDR3 is TGTGCCAGCAGCGCCCTCACTAGCTTGGGGTTGGGTGAGCAGTTCTTC. It codes for CASSALTSLGLGEQFF. Together with reference TRBV9 and TRBJ2-1, the CDR3 gives the full variable domain: DSGVTQTPKHLITATGQRVTLRCSPRSGDLSVYWYQQSLDQGLQFLIQYYNGEERAKGNILERFSAQQFPDLHSELNLSSLELGDSALYFCASSALTSLGLGEQFFGPGTRLTVL.

The chain carries TRBV9 and TRBJ1-2; D might be TRBD1 (6 bases). This CDR3 is 13 amino acids long. V was cut by 1 base and J by 2 bases, with 6 bases left in between. The V gene's germline CDR1 is SGDLS and CDR2 YYNGEE. The CDR3: CASSVQGNYGYTF. In DNA, the CDR3 is TGTGCCAGCAGCGTACAGGGGAACTATGGCTACACCTTC.

This clone was observed a single time. The chain carries TRBV11-2 and TRBJ2-1, with D maybe TRBD1 (5 bases). The CDR3 has 16 residues. V was cut by 2 bases and J by 3 bases, with 14 bases left in between. CDR1 and CDR2 (germline): SGHAT, FQNNGV. Written as DNA, the CDR3 is TGTGCCAGCAGCTTAAGGGGAATTGATTACTACAATGAGCAGTTCTTC. Protein sequence: CASSLRGIDYYNEQFF.

J is TRBJ1-4 and V is TRBV19; a weak D match, TRBD1 (5 bases). The germline CDR1 and CDR2 sequences are LNHDA and SQIVND (reference sequence). The CDR3 extends over 13 amino acids. The V and J ends lost 5 bases and 1 base respectively, with 5 bases between them. The CDR3 spells CASSGQTNEKLFF. CDR3 nucleotide sequence: TGTGCCAGTAGTGGACAAACTAATGAAAAACTGTTTTTT.

The table lists this clone with a few counts. The chain uses TRBV5-6 and TRBJ1-2; no clear D gene. Looked up from germline, CDR1 is SGHDT and CDR2 is YYEEEE. Trimming removed 1 base from V and 4 bases from J, with 2 bases in between. The CDR3 has 11 amino acids. CDR3 residues: CASSLRYGYTF. DNA for the CDR3: TGTGCCAGCAGCTTGCGCTATGGCTACACCTTC.

Comments on this clone: The junction differs from germline at one of its ends, possibly a read error. The chain couples TRBV30 to TRBJ2-1; D might be TRBD1 (6 bases). Germline V lookup: CDR1 GTSNPN, CDR2 SVGIG (reference sequence). The CDR3 length is 13 residues. The CDR3 sequence is CAWNREPLSKVIF. The CDR3 DNA reads as TGTGCCTGGAACAGGGAACCCCTTTCTAAGGTGATCTTC.

The chain has TRBV2 and TRBJ1-4; TRBD1 is a possible D gene (6 bases). CDR1 and CDR2 (germline): SNHLY, FYNNEI. There are 13 residues in the CDR3. V was clipped by 8 bases and J by 8 bases, with 15 bases between them. Written as DNA, the CDR3 is TGTGCCAGCCGGGGGGGGGCGGAAGAAAAACTGTTTTTT. This translates into CASRGGAEEKLFF.

The V gene is TRBV6-5, the J gene TRBJ2-7; possibly TRBD2 for D (5 bases). The germline V gene encodes CDR1 MNHEY and CDR2 SVGAGI. The CDR3 totals 14 residues. V was pared by 6 bases and J by 0 bases, with 12 bases between. The CDR3 region is CASRRGLPSYEQYF. The CDR3 DNA reads TGTGCCAGCAGGCGCGGGCTACCCTCCTACGAGCAGTACTTC.

This chain links TRBV2 with TRBJ2-2; D call uncertain. CDR1 SNHLY and CDR2 FYNNEI come from the germline V gene. This CDR3 spans 12 amino acids. The V end was cut by 2 bases, the J end by 7 bases, with 5 bases between. The chain's CDR3 is CASSEQFGELFF. The CDR3, as DNA: TGTGCCAGCAGTGAACAATTCGGGGAGCTGTTTTTT.

The rearrangement uses TRBV27 and TRBJ2-7; 10 nucleotides line up with TRBD1. This CDR3 contains 16 residues. From germline, CDR1 is MNHEY and CDR2 SMNVEV (reference sequence). V lost 4 bases, J lost 0 bases, and 6 bases stayed unmatched. As DNA, the CDR3 is TGTGCCAGCAGTTCAGGGGGACAGGGGACCTCCTACGAGCAGTACTTC. Translation gives CASSSGGQGTSYEQYF.

The J gene is TRBJ1-2, the V gene TRBV7-9; D unclear. CDR1 is SEHNR and CDR2 is FQNEAQ in the germline V gene (reference sequence). Trimming pared 0 bases from V and 3 bases from J, leaving 8 bases between. This CDR3 is built from 14 residues. The CDR3 here is CASSLANTYYGYTF. As DNA, the CDR3 is TGTGCCAGCAGCTTAGCGAACACCTACTATGGCTACACCTTC.